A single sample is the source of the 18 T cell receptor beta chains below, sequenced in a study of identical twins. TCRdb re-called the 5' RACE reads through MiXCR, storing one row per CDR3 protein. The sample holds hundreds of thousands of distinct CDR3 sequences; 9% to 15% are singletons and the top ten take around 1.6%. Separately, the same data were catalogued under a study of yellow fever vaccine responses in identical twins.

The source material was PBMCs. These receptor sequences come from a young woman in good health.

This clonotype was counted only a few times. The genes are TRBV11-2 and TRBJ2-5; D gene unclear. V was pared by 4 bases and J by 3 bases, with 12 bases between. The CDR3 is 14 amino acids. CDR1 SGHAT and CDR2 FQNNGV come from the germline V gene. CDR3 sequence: CASSSQSREETQYF. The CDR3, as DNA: TGTGCCAGCAGCTCACAGAGCCGGGAAGAGACCCAGTACTTC.

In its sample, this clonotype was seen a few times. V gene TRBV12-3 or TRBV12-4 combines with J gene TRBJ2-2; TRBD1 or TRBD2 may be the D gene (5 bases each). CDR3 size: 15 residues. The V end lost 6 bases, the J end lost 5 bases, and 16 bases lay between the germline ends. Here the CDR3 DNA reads TGTGCCAGCAGCCGCAGGGAGAAGGGGACCGGGGAGCTGTTTTTT. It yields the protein CASSRREKGTGELFF.

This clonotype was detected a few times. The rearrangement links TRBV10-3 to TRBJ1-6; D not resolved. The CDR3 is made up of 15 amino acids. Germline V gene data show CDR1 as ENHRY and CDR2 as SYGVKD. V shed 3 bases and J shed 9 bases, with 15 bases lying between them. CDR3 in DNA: TGTGCCATCAGTGATATGGGTGCCGAAGGTTCACCCCTCCACTTT. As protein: CAISDMGAEGSPLHF.

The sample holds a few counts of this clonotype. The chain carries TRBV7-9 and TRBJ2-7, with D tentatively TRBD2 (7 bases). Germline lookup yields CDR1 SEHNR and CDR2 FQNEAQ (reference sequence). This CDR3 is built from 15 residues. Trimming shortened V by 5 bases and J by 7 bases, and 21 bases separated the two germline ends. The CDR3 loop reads CASSLRGAVTGEQYF. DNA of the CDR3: TGTGCCAGCAGCCTCCGGGGGGCGGTAACGGGAGAGCAGTACTTC.

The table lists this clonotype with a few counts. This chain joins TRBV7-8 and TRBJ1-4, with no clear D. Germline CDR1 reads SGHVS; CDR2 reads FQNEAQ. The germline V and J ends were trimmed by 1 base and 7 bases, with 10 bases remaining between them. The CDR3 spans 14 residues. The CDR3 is CASSLGLGGEKLFF. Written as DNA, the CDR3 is TGTGCCAGCAGCTTAGGTTTGGGAGGTGAAAAACTGTTTTTT.

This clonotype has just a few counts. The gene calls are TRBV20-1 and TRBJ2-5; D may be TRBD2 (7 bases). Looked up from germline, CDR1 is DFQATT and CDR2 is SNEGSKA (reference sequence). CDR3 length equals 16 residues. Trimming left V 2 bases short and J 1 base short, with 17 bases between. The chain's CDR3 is CSARRGGGLLQETQYF. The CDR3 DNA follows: TGCAGTGCTAGAAGGGGGGGGGGACTCCTCCAAGAGACCCAGTACTTC.

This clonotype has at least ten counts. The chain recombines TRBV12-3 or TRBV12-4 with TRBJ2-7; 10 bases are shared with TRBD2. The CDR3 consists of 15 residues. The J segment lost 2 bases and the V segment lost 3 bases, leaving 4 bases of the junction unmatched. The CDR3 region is CASSLGGLAAYEQYF. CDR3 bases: TGTGCCAGCAGTTTGGGTGGACTAGCGGCCTACGAGCAGTACTTC.

The CDR3 sequence: CSALTGPYEQYF. The CDR3 DNA reads as TGCAGTGCCCTTACCGGGCCCTACGAGCAGTACTTC. This chain links TRBV20-1 with TRBJ2-7; D unclear. The CDR3 loop spans 12 amino acids. Germline V gene data show CDR1 as DFQATT and CDR2 as SNEGSKA (reference sequence). With 6 bases removed from V and 2 bases from J, the gap between germline ends came to 11 bases.

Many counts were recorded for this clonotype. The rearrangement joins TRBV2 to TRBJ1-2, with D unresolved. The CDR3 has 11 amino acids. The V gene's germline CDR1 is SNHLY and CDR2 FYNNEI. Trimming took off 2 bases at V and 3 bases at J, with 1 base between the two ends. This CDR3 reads CASSEHYGYTF. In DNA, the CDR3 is TGTGCCAGCAGTGAACACTATGGCTACACCTTC.

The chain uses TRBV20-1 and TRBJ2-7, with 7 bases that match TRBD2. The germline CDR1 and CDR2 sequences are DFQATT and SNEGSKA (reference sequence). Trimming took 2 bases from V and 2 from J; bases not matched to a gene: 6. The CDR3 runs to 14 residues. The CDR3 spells CSARIAGAAYEQYF. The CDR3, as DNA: TGCAGTGCTAGAATCGCGGGAGCTGCCTACGAGCAGTACTTC.

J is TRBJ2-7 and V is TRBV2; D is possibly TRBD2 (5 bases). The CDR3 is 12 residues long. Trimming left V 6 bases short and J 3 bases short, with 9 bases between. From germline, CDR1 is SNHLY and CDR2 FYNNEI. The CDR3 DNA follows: TGTGCCAGCAGGCTAGGGAGCTACGAGCAGTACTTC. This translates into CASRLGSYEQYF.

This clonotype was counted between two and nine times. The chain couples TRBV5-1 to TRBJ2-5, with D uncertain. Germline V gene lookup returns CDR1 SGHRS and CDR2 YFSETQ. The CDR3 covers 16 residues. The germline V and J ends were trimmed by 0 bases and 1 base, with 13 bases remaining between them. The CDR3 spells CASSLVVGSTQETQYF. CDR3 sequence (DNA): TGCGCCAGCAGCTTGGTAGTGGGGTCAACCCAAGAGACCCAGTACTTC.

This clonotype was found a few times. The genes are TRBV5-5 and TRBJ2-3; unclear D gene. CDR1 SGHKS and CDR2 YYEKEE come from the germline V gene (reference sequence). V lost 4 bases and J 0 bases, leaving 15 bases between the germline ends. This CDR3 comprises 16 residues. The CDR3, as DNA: TGTGCCAGCAGCCCTGGCCCATATACTAGCACAGATACGCAGTATTTT. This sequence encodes CASSPGPYTSTDTQYF. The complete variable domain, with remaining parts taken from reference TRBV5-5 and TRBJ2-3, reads DAGVTQSPTHLIKTRGQQVTLRCSPISGHKSVSWYQQVLGQGPQFIFQYYEKEERGRGNFPDRFSARQFPNYSSELNVNALLLGDSALYLCASSPGPYTSTDTQYFGPGTRLTVL.

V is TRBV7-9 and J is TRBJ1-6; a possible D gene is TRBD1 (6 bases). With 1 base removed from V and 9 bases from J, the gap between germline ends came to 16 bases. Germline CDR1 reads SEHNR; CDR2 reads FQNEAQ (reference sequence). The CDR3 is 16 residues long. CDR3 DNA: TGTGCCAGCAGCTTAGGAGAGCGACAGGCTAGTTCACCCCTCCACTTT. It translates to CASSLGERQASSPLHF.

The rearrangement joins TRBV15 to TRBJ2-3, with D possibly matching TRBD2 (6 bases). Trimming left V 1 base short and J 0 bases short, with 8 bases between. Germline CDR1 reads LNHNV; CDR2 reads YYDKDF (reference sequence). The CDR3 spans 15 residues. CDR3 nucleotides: TGTGCCACCAGCAGAGGGACTACCAGCACAGATACGCAGTATTTT. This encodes CATSRGTTSTDTQYF.

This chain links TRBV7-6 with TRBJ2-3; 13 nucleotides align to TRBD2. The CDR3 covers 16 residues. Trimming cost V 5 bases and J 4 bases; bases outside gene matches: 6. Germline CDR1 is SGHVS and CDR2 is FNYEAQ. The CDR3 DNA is TGTGCCAGCAGCAAAAGGACTAGCGGGAGTCCAGATACGCAGTATTTT. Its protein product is CASSKRTSGSPDTQYF.

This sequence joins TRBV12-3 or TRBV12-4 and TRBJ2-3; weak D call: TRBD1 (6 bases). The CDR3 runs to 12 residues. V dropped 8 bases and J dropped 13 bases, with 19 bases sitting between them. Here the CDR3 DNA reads TGTGCCAGCTGCCTGGGGGCGAACCCTAAGTATTTT. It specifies CASCLGANPKYF.

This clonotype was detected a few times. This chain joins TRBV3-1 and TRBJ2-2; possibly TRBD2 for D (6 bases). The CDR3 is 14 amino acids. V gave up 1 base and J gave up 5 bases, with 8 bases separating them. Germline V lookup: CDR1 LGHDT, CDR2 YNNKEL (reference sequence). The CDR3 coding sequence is TGTGCCAGCAGCCAAGGGAGGGTAACCGGGGAGCTGTTTTTT. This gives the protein CASSQGRVTGELFF.